These 25 T cell receptor beta chains originate from one sample sequenced in a study of blood T cell repertoires in COVID-19. TCRdb keeps only in-frame clones here, not all; method: immunoSEQ multiplex PCR. The sample yields fewer than 250,000 clones, around 83% seen once. Sequencing used peripheral blood. The receptor source for this set is a woman aged 45-60 years with acute or convalescent COVID-19.

The chain employs TRBV6-5 and TRBJ1-2; no definite D call. Germline V lookup: CDR1 MNHEY, CDR2 SVGAGI. CDR3 length: 12 amino acids. V gave up 5 bases and J gave up 2 bases, with 6 bases separating them. The CDR3: CASSPGNYGYTF. The CDR3 bases are TGTGCCAGCAGTCCAGGAAACTATGGCTACACCTTC.

CDR3 region: CASSLGASARETQYF. The CDR3, as DNA: TGCGCCAGCAGCTTGGGAGCTAGCGCAAGAGAGACCCAGTACTTC. The rearrangement joins TRBV5-1 to TRBJ2-5; tentative D call: TRBD2 (6 bases). The CDR3 length is 15 residues. Germline CDR1 and CDR2: SGHRS and YFSETQ. V shed 0 bases and J shed 4 bases, with 13 bases lying between them. The whole variable domain, remainder taken from reference TRBV5-1 and TRBJ2-5, is KAGVTQTPRYLIKTRGQQVTLSCSPISGHRSVSWYQQTPGQGLQFLFEYFSETQRNKGNFPGRFSGRQFSNSRSEMNVSTLELGDSALYLCASSLGASARETQYFGPGTRLLVL.

This chain connects TRBV2 to TRBJ1-1; TRBD1 is a possible D gene (5 bases). The CDR3 has 18 residues. V was pared by 9 bases and J by 3 bases, with 29 bases between. Germline CDR1 reads SNHLY; CDR2 reads FYNNEI. Here the CDR3 DNA reads TGTGCCAGTGGACACAGAGGCATTTCAGGAGCATGGGACACTGAAGCTTTCTTT. Residues: CASGHRGISGAWDTEAFF.

This chain links TRBV9 with TRBJ1-2; 9 positions agree with TRBD1. CDR1 and CDR2 (germline): SGDLS, YYNGEE. The CDR3 runs to 15 residues. V was clipped by 0 bases and J by 6 bases; unmatched bases: 6. The CDR3 sequence is CASSVAPGTGHGYTF. For the CDR3, the DNA is TGTGCCAGCAGCGTAGCCCCCGGGACAGGGCATGGCTACACCTTC.

This clone was found a few times. This rearrangement joins TRBV5-1 to TRBJ2-2; perhaps TRBD1 as D (6 bases). The CDR3 totals 16 residues. The germline V and J ends were trimmed by 0 bases and 2 bases, with 11 bases remaining between them. Germline V gives CDR1 SGHRS, CDR2 YFSETQ. CDR3: CASSLGTAPNTGELFF. DNA for the CDR3: TGCGCCAGCAGCTTGGGGACAGCCCCAAACACCGGGGAGCTGTTTTTT.

The chain carries TRBV18 and TRBJ2-7, with 11 bases fitting TRBD1. V gave up 3 bases and J gave up 7 bases; unmatched junction bases: 11. Germline values: CDR1 KGHSH, CDR2 LQKENI. CDR3 length equals 16 residues. The CDR3 DNA follows: TGTGCCAGCTCACCTCCCAATCAAGGACAGGGGGCTGAGCAGTACTTC. Its protein product is CASSPPNQGQGAEQYF.

V and J are TRBV11-3 and TRBJ2-3; D is possibly TRBD1 (6 bases). The germline CDR1 and CDR2 sequences are SGHNT and YENEEA. This CDR3 comprises 15 residues. Between the trimmed V and J ends, which lost 5 bases and 5 bases, there was a span of 17 bases. The CDR3 loop reads CASSPQGMYEDTQYF. The CDR3 DNA reads TGTGCCAGCAGCCCTCAGGGGATGTATGAAGATACGCAGTATTTT. Variable domain in full (rest from reference TRBV11-3 and TRBJ2-3): EAGVVQSPRYKIIEKKQPVAFWCNPISGHNTLYWYLQNLGQGPELLIRYENEEAVDDSQLPKDRFSAERLKGVDSTLKIQPAELGDSAVYLCASSPQGMYEDTQYFGPGTRLTVL.

This clone was seen repeatedly, ten times or more. The genes are TRBV24-1 and TRBJ2-1; TRBD1 matches 7 bases. The trim removed 4 bases at V and 7 bases at J, leaving 12 bases unmatched. Germline CDR1 is KGHDR and CDR2 is SFDVKD. This CDR3 region has 16 residues. The chain's CDR3 is CATSDARGQSRNEQFF. CDR3 coding DNA: TGTGCCACCAGTGACGCGAGGGGACAGAGCCGAAATGAGCAGTTCTTC.

This clone was observed once. This chain joins TRBV18 and TRBJ2-1; 10 bases line up with TRBD1. The junction had 4 bases not matched to a gene; V was cut back by 3 bases and J by 2 bases. The CDR3 contains 16 residues. Per the germline V gene, CDR1 is KGHSH and CDR2 is LQKENI. CDR3 residues: CASSPPGQGAYNEQFF. The CDR3 nucleotides are TGTGCCAGCTCACCTCCCGGACAGGGGGCCTACAATGAGCAGTTCTTC.

The chain is built from TRBV18 and TRBJ2-3; D possibly corresponds to TRBD2 (5 bases). V shed 6 bases and J shed 2 bases, with 9 bases lying between them. The germline V gene has CDR1 KGHSH and CDR2 LQKENI. The CDR3 totals 13 residues. The CDR3 DNA sequence: TGTGCCAGCTCGTCCCGGGACACAGATACGCAGTATTTT. This sequence encodes CASSSRDTDTQYF.

V and J are TRBV19 and TRBJ1-1; 9 bases are shared with TRBD1. Looked up from germline, CDR1 is LNHDA and CDR2 is SQIVND (reference sequence). This CDR3 has 14 amino acids. After removal of 7 bases from V and 5 bases from J, the junction contained 8 bases not matched to a gene. CDR3 protein: CASIPQGAPTEAFF. DNA of the CDR3: TGTGCCAGTATACCACAGGGGGCGCCTACTGAAGCTTTCTTT.

The chain carries TRBV24-1 and TRBJ2-1; D gene uncertain. This CDR3 region has 12 residues. Trimming removed 2 bases at V and 10 bases at J, with 8 bases between. CDR1 is KGHDR, CDR2 SFDVKD, per germline. CDR3 DNA sequence: TGTGCCACCAGTGATTACGAAGCAGAGCAGTTCTTC. Translation gives CATSDYEAEQFF.

The chain employs TRBV5-1 and TRBJ2-1; TRBD2 aligns across 10 bases. Germline CDR1 is SGHRS and CDR2 is YFSETQ. The ends lost 4 bases at V and 8 bases at J; junction bases unmatched: 9. This CDR3 is 15 amino acids long. In DNA, the CDR3 is TGCGCCAGCAGCATAGTTAGCGGGGGGCGGGATGAGCAGTTCTTC. Translated: CASSIVSGGRDEQFF.

Written as DNA, the CDR3 is TGTGCCAGCAGTTTATGGGCAGGGGGCGACGAGCAGTACTTC. This gives the protein CASSLWAGGDEQYF. This chain uses TRBV28 with TRBJ2-7; 8 nucleotides match TRBD1. Germline V gene data show CDR1 as MDHEN and CDR2 as SYDVKM. The junction had 3 bases not matched to a gene; V was cut back by 0 bases and J by 5 bases. This CDR3 has 14 amino acids.

The chain has TRBV2 and TRBJ1-1, with TRBD1 as a possible D gene (5 bases). Trimming took 5 bases from V and 0 from J, leaving 16 bases between them. Germline assignment: CDR1 SNHLY and CDR2 FYNNEI. The length of the CDR3 is 16 residues. CDR3 nucleotide sequence: TGTGCCAGCAGTTTCGACAGAGGGAGGATGAACACTGAAGCTTTCTTT. Its protein product is CASSFDRGRMNTEAFF.

This chain connects TRBV11-1 to TRBJ2-1; 8 nucleotides align to TRBD1. The trim removed 3 bases at V and 14 bases at J, leaving 6 bases unmatched. Per the germline V gene, CDR1 is SGHAT and CDR2 is FQDESV (reference sequence). CDR3 size: 12 residues. The chain's CDR3 is CASSFGGQGKFF. The CDR3 region has the DNA TGTGCCAGCAGCTTCGGCGGACAGGGAAAGTTCTTC. Using reference TRBV11-1 and TRBJ2-1 for the parts outside the CDR3, the full variable domain is EAEVAQSPRYKITEKSQAVAFWCDPISGHATLYWYRQILGQGPELLVQFQDESVVDDSQLPKDRFSAERLKGVDSTLKIQPAELGDSAMYLCASSFGGQGKFFGPGTRLTVL.

The chain links TRBV28 to TRBJ1-5; tentatively, D is TRBD1 (5 bases). Trimming left V 2 bases short and J 2 bases short, with 10 bases between. From germline, CDR1 is MDHEN and CDR2 SYDVKM. This CDR3 is 15 amino acids long. CDR3 in DNA: TGTGCCAGCAGTTTAACGACAGCACGCAATCAGCCCCAGCATTTT. Encoded protein: CASSLTTARNQPQHF.

This chain joins TRBV24-1 and TRBJ2-2; D ambiguous. V lost 1 base and J 0 bases, leaving 5 bases between the germline ends. Germline CDR1 and CDR2: KGHDR and SFDVKD. This CDR3 spans 15 amino acids. The CDR3 sequence: CATSDFDSNTGELFF. CDR3 in DNA: TGTGCCACCAGTGATTTTGACTCGAACACCGGGGAGCTGTTTTTT.

This clone came up once. V gene TRBV3-1 (or the pseudogene TRBV3-2) combines with J gene TRBJ2-7, with 9 bases identical to TRBD1. The CDR3 contains 15 residues. Per germline, CDR1 LGHDT and CDR2 YNNKEL (reference sequence). The J segment lost 2 bases and the V segment lost 3 bases, leaving 5 bases of the junction unmatched. The DNA for the CDR3 is TGTGCCAGCAGCCACATCGGACAGGGGACCTACGAGCAGTACTTC. This gives the protein CASSHIGQGTYEQYF.

This clone came up once. This chain uses TRBV2 with TRBJ1-6; possibly TRBD1 for D (6 bases). Germline lookup yields CDR1 SNHLY and CDR2 FYNNEI. V was cut by 3 bases and J by 9 bases, with 15 bases left in between. The CDR3 runs 15 residues. This CDR3 reads CASSEDRLQGSPLHF. DNA of the CDR3: TGTGCCAGCAGTGAGGACCGTTTACAGGGTTCACCCCTCCACTTT.

This sequence joins TRBV6-1 and TRBJ1-4, with unresolved D. Per germline, CDR1 MNHNS and CDR2 SASEGT. Trimming left V 0 bases short and J 7 bases short, with 12 bases between. CDR3 length: 15 amino acids. The CDR3 sequence is CASSEAGRPTEKLFF. The CDR3 DNA reads as TGTGCCAGCAGTGAAGCGGGCAGACCAACTGAAAAACTGTTTTTT.

V and J are TRBV21-1 and TRBJ2-5; the table's D call TRBD1 went unverified against the DNA. TRBV21-1 is annotated as a pseudogene. The CDR3 has 14 residues. Here the CDR3 reads CASSKVGQRETQYF. In nucleotides, the CDR3 is TGTGCCAGCAGCAAAGTCGGACAAAGGGAGACCCAGTACTTC.

This chain uses TRBV6-4 with TRBJ2-3, with 7 bases identical to TRBD1. Germline CDR1 MRHNA, CDR2 SNTAGT. The V and J ends lost 6 bases and 0 bases, in that order; junction bases with no gene match: 9. The CDR3 extends over 16 amino acids. CDR3 in amino acids: CASSAQGSPSTDTQYF. In DNA, the CDR3 is TGTGCCAGCAGCGCACAGGGGTCCCCTAGCACAGATACGCAGTATTTT.

The chain recombines TRBV11-2 with TRBJ2-7; maybe TRBD1 (6 bases). This CDR3 contains 12 residues. Trimming left V 4 bases short and J 3 bases short, with 7 bases between. In germline, CDR1 is SGHAT, CDR2 FQNNGV. This CDR3 is CASSSQGYEQYF. CDR3 in DNA: TGTGCCAGCAGCTCACAGGGCTACGAGCAGTACTTC.

The V call is TRBV6-6, the J call TRBJ2-7; 9 nucleotides agree with TRBD2. There are 16 residues in the CDR3. CDR1 MNHNY and CDR2 SVGAGI come from the germline V gene (reference sequence). V lost 8 bases, J lost 5 bases, and 16 bases stayed unmatched. The CDR3 coding sequence is TGTGCCAGCCGCAGGGGAGCGGGAGGAGGGAATAACGAGCAGTACTTC. This sequence encodes CASRRGAGGGNNEQYF.